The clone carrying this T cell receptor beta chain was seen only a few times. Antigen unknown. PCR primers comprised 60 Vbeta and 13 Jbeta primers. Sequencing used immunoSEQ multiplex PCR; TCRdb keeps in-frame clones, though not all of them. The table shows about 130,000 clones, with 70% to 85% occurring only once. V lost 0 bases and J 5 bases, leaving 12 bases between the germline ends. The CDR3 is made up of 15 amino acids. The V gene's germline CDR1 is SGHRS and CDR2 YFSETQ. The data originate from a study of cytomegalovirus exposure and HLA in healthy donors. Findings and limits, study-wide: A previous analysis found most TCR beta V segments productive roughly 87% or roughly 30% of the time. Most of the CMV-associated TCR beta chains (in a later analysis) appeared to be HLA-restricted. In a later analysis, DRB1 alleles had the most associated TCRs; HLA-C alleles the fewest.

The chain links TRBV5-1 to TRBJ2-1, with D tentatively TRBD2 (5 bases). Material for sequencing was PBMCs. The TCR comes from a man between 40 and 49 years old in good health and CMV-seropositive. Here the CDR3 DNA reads TGCGCCAGCAGCTTGGTGGTAGCGACGAACAATGAGCAGTTCTTC. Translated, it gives CASSLVVATNNEQFF.